The entry that follows covers one T cell receptor (beta chain) sequence. The target antigen is unknown. This specimen belongs to a study of neoadjuvant nivolumab and ipilimumab in lung cancer. Study-wide findings and caveats: Blood richness before therapy tracked richness in tumors resected after neoadjuvant therapy. Resected tumors had greater TCR richness and clonality than uninvolved lung. TCR clonality did not significantly correlate with pathologic tumor regression. From pretherapy to surgery, tumor richness and clonality rose with dual therapy.

Profiling relied on immunoSEQ multiplex PCR, and the TCRdb table lists in-frame clones only, not all of them. The sample has 5,500 to 7,500 clones, approximately 76% seen once. The sequence came from an adult with non-small cell lung cancer. The starting material was tumor tissue, obtained after neoadjuvant nivolumab, alone or with ipilimumab, at or shortly before surgery.

This chain's CDR3 is CASGLGTGGTGELFF. The CDR3 region has the DNA TGTGCTAGTGGTTTGGGGACAGGGGGCACCGGGGAGCTGTTTTTT. The V call is TRBV12-5, the J call TRBJ2-2; 10 bases match TRBD1. V gave up 1 base and J gave up 4 bases; unmatched junction bases: 0. Germline V gene lookup returns CDR1 LGHNT and CDR2 FRNRAP. The CDR3 covers 15 residues.